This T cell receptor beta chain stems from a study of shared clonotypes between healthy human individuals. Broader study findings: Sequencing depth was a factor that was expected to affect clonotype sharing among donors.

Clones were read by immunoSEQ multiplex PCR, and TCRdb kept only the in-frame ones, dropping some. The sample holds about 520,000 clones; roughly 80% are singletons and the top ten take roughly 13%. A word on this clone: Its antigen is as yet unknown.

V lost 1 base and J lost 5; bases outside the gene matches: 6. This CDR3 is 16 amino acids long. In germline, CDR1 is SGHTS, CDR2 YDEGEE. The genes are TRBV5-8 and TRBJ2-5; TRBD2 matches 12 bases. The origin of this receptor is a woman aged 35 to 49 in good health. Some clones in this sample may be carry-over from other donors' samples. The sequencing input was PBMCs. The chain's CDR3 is CASSLPLAGGGETQYF. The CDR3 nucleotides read TGTGCCAGCAGCTTGCCTCTAGCGGGAGGGGGGGAGACCCAGTACTTC.